The 15 T cell receptor beta chains presented below share a single source sample, sequenced in a study of blood T cell repertoires in COVID-19. Sequencing was performed with immunoSEQ multiplex PCR; in TCRdb, only in-frame clones are kept and a portion is missing. This sample has some 280,000 clones, with about 91% found just once. The specimen sequenced was peripheral blood. These receptors were taken from a woman between 55 and 75 years old with acute or convalescent COVID-19.

This chain connects TRBV3-1 (or the pseudogene TRBV3-2) to TRBJ2-1, with D possibly matching TRBD2 (6 bases). Looked up from germline, CDR1 is LGHDT and CDR2 is YNNKEL (reference sequence). Trimming stripped 5 bases from V and 0 bases from J, with 8 bases between. The CDR3 runs to 14 residues. The CDR3 DNA follows: TGTGCCAGCAGCTCTAGCGACTCCTACAATGAGCAGTTCTTC. The encoded protein is CASSSSDSYNEQFF.

The CDR3 DNA sequence: TGTGCCAGCAGCTTAGTCATAGCGGGAGGTCGAGAGACCCAGTACTTC. Its protein product is CASSLVIAGGRETQYF. This chain links TRBV7-2 with TRBJ2-5; TRBD2 matches at 10 bases. The CDR3 has 16 amino acids. CDR1 is SGHTA and CDR2 is FQGNSA in the germline V gene. The V and J ends lost 1 base and 4 bases, in that order; junction bases with no gene match: 6.

This rearrangement joins TRBV5-6 to TRBJ2-2; 7 bases align to TRBD1. V shed 3 bases, J shed 9 bases, and the junction held 8 bases outside the gene matches. This CDR3 is 14 amino acids long. Germline-derived CDR1 and CDR2 are SGHDT and YYEEEE. CDR3 bases: TGTGCCAGCAGCTCGACAGGGTATGTTCGGGAGCTGTTTTTT. It codes for CASSSTGYVRELFF.

The chain combines TRBV18 with TRBJ1-5; D may be TRBD1 (5 bases). Germline V lookup: CDR1 KGHSH, CDR2 LQKENI. V was shortened by 2 bases and J by 0 bases, with 11 bases between the two germline ends. The CDR3 length is 16 residues. CDR3 protein: CASSPGHLYSNQPQHF. As DNA, the CDR3 is TGTGCCAGCTCACCAGGACACCTATATAGCAATCAGCCCCAGCATTTT.

The gene calls are TRBV6-6 and TRBJ1-5, with TRBD1 as a possible D gene (5 bases). The V end lost 0 bases, the J end lost 6 bases, and 12 bases lay between the germline ends. Germline lookup yields CDR1 MNHNY and CDR2 SVGAGI (reference sequence). The CDR3 runs to 15 residues. In DNA form, the CDR3 reads TGTGCCAGCAGTTACTCGTTAGGGGCCAGTCAGCCCCAGCATTTT. Encoded protein: CASSYSLGASQPQHF.

The count of this clone is one. The chain combines TRBV3-1 (or the pseudogene TRBV3-2) with TRBJ2-4; TRBD2 might be the D (6 bases). This CDR3 is 15 amino acids long. V lost 6 bases and J lost 3, with 15 bases in between. The germline CDR1 and CDR2 sequences are LGHDT and YNNKEL (reference sequence). The CDR3 sequence: CASRPSSESKNIQYF. In DNA, the CDR3 is TGTGCCAGCAGGCCCTCTAGCGAGAGCAAAAACATTCAGTACTTC.

The V and J genes are TRBV18 and TRBJ1-5; D is possibly TRBD1 (6 bases). The germline gives CDR1 KGHSH, CDR2 LQKENI. The CDR3 contains 17 residues. V gave up 2 bases and J gave up 2 bases, with 16 bases separating them. The CDR3 bases are TGTGCCAGCTCACCAGAGATAGGACAGCGCGGCAATCAGCCCCAGCATTTT. It codes for CASSPEIGQRGNQPQHF.

The chain uses TRBV13 and TRBJ2-7, with 8 positions matching TRBD1. This CDR3 comprises 14 residues. The V and J ends lost 5 bases and 4 bases, in that order; junction bases with no gene match: 7. Germline-derived CDR1 and CDR2 are PRHDT and FYEKMQ (reference sequence). CDR3 nucleotide sequence: TGTGCCAGCAGCCGGAGACAGGGGTCGTACGAGCAGTACTTC. The encoded protein is CASSRRQGSYEQYF. The full variable domain, in which reference TRBV13 and TRBJ2-7 provide the parts outside the CDR3, is AAGVIQSPRHLIKEKRETATLKCYPIPRHDTVYWYQQGPGQDPQFLISFYEKMQSDKGSIPDRFSAQQFSDYHSELNMSSLELGDSALYFCASSRRQGSYEQYFGPGTRLTVT.

The gene calls are TRBV10-3 and TRBJ1-5; 8 bases match TRBD1. The V gene's germline CDR1 is ENHRY and CDR2 SYGVKD. Trimming took 6 bases from V and 5 from J; bases not matched to a gene: 6. This CDR3 has 14 amino acids. The CDR3: CAISAGQGDQPQHF. Written as DNA, the CDR3 is TGTGCCATCAGCGCTGGACAGGGCGATCAGCCCCAGCATTTT.

This clone showed up just once. The chain has TRBV9 and TRBJ2-2; D gene unclear. Trimming stripped 4 bases from V and 1 base from J, with 17 bases between. The CDR3 loop spans 17 amino acids. CDR1 and CDR2 (germline): SGDLS, YYNGEE. CDR3 sequence reads: CASSPTLTAVNTGELFF. The DNA of the CDR3 is TGTGCCAGCAGCCCAACCCTCACGGCGGTGAACACCGGGGAGCTGTTTTTT. The full variable domain, its missing parts supplied by reference TRBV9 and TRBJ2-2, is DSGVTQTPKHLITATGQRVTLRCSPRSGDLSVYWYQQSLDQGLQFLIQYYNGEERAKGNILERFSAQQFPDLHSELNLSSLELGDSALYFCASSPTLTAVNTGELFFGEGSRLTVL.

The count of this clone is one. CDR3 protein: CASSGTSGGAVEQFF. The CDR3 coding sequence is TGTGCCAGCAGCGGGACTAGCGGGGGGGCGGTTGAGCAGTTCTTC. The chain links TRBV7-9 to TRBJ2-1, with 16 bases fitting TRBD2. The germline V gene has CDR1 SEHNR and CDR2 FQNEAQ (reference sequence). Losses at the gene ends were 5 bases for V and 9 bases for J; bases not matched to a gene: 4. The CDR3 contains 15 residues.

The V gene is TRBV6-4, the J gene TRBJ1-2; perhaps TRBD1 as D (5 bases). The CDR3 is 15 amino acids. Per the germline V gene, CDR1 is MRHNA and CDR2 is SNTAGT. Deletions cut 5 bases from V and 0 bases from J, with 13 bases between. This CDR3 is CASSPGGVTNYGYTF. The CDR3 bases are TGTGCCAGCAGTCCTGGGGGGGTGACTAACTATGGCTACACCTTC.

V usage is TRBV9 and J usage is TRBJ1-3; the D is unclear. Trimming cost V 3 bases and J 0 bases, with 10 bases left between them. Looked up from germline, CDR1 is SGDLS and CDR2 is YYNGEE. The CDR3 totals 15 residues. The CDR3 DNA reads as TGTGCCAGCAGCGCGGACCTAGCCTCTGGAAACACCATATATTTT. Its protein product is CASSADLASGNTIYF.

The gene calls are TRBV27 and TRBJ1-1; D not resolved. This CDR3 is 13 amino acids long. Deletions cut 2 bases from V and 1 base from J, with 5 bases between. Germline V gene sequence: CDR1 MNHEY, CDR2 SMNVEV (reference sequence). The CDR3, as DNA: TGTGCCAGCAGTTTACAGGAGAACACTGAAGCTTTCTTT. As protein: CASSLQENTEAFF.

The CDR3 sequence is CASAKQGFYGYTF. CDR3 DNA sequence: TGTGCCAGCGCAAAACAGGGGTTCTATGGCTACACCTTC. The J gene is TRBJ1-2, the V gene TRBV27; 7 bases map to TRBD1. The V segment lost 8 bases and the J segment 4 bases; nucleotides outside the gene matches: 7. CDR1 is MNHEY and CDR2 is SMNVEV in the germline V gene (reference sequence). This CDR3 comprises 13 residues.